Listed here are 8 T cell receptor beta chains from one sample, sequenced in a study of T cell repertoires in cytomegalovirus infection. Via MiXCR, TCRdb re-called the reads, giving one row per CDR3 protein. In the table there are about a million distinct CDR3 sequences, around a third of which are singletons. Their specific antigens are unknown. The material sequenced was cultured CD8+ T cells from PBMCs, taken from culture after CMV antigen stimulation. The receptor source for this set is a human donor in good health (CMV status not recorded). Some clones in this sample may be carry-over from other donors' samples.

The J gene is TRBJ1-2, the V gene TRBV4-1; D unclear. Between the trimmed V and J ends, which lost 3 bases and 4 bases, there was a span of 9 bases. This CDR3 contains 13 residues. Per the germline V gene, CDR1 is MGHRA and CDR2 is YSYEKL. CDR3 protein: CASSQNGFYGYTF. The CDR3 region has the DNA TGCGCCAGCAGCCAGAACGGGTTCTATGGCTACACCTTC.

J is TRBJ2-3 and V is TRBV10-3; D gene unclear. Trimming pared 6 bases from V and 6 bases from J, leaving 22 bases between. The germline CDR1 and CDR2 sequences are ENHRY and SYGVKD. CDR3 length: 16 amino acids. The CDR3 region has the DNA TGTGCCATCAGCCACTCAACGGACCAGGTCGACGATACGCAGTATTTT. Translated, it gives CAISHSTDQVDDTQYF.

V and J are TRBV7-8 and TRBJ1-5; the D gene is possibly TRBD1 (5 bases). CDR3 size: 14 residues. Germline V gene sequence: CDR1 SGHVS, CDR2 FQNEAQ. The V end was cut by 4 bases, the J end by 1 base, with 8 bases between. The CDR3 is CASSSEGSNQPQHF. The CDR3 nucleotides read TGTGCCAGCAGCTCCGAGGGGAGCAATCAGCCCCAGCATTTT.

This chain joins TRBV5-1 and TRBJ1-1, with 10 positions matching TRBD1. CDR1 and CDR2 (germline): SGHRS, YFSETQ. Germline trimming cut 0 bases from V and 3 bases from J; bases unmatched to any gene: 8. The CDR3 contains 17 residues. CDR3 region: CASSLEMRDRGDTEAFF. In DNA form, the CDR3 reads TGCGCCAGCAGCTTGGAAATGCGGGACAGGGGAGACACTGAAGCTTTCTTT.

There are a few counts of this clonotype. V gene TRBV5-5 combines with J gene TRBJ2-3; 7 nucleotides align to TRBD2. CDR1 and CDR2 (germline): SGHKS, YYEKEE (reference sequence). V lost 2 bases to trimming and J lost 5 bases; unmatched junction nucleotides: 8. The CDR3 runs 15 residues. The CDR3 sequence: CASSFASSGGDTQYF. The CDR3 bases are TGTGCCAGCAGCTTTGCCTCTAGCGGCGGAGATACGCAGTATTTT.

In DNA, the CDR3 is TGTGCCAGTAGTGGAGCAGGAAGGACCGGGGAGCTGTTTTTT. Amino acids: CASSGAGRTGELFF. The V and J genes are TRBV19 and TRBJ2-2; D is unresolved. The germline V gene encodes CDR1 LNHDA and CDR2 SQIVND (reference sequence). CDR3 length: 14 amino acids. V lost 5 bases and J 5 bases, leaving 12 bases between the germline ends.

In this sample, this clonotype turned up a few times. The rearrangement links TRBV15 to TRBJ1-3; D call uncertain. Per germline, CDR1 LNHNV and CDR2 YYDKDF (reference sequence). V was trimmed by 1 base and J by 0 bases, leaving 13 bases between them. The CDR3 has 17 amino acids. The CDR3 sequence is CATSRGKADFSGNTIYF. The CDR3 bases are TGTGCCACCAGCAGAGGGAAGGCTGACTTCTCTGGAAACACCATATATTTT.

The chain employs TRBV7-2 and TRBJ2-2; D remains unclear. V was shortened by 5 bases and J by 6 bases, with 7 bases between the two germline ends. Germline V gene sequence: CDR1 SGHTA, CDR2 FQGNSA. The CDR3 loop spans 12 amino acids. The CDR3, as DNA: TGTGCCAGCAGCACCCATCCCGGGGAGCTGTTTTTT. Translated, it gives CASSTHPGELFF.